This T cell receptor (beta chain) was sequenced in a study of patients and donors after allogeneic stem cell transplantation. TCRdb fed the RT-PCR reads into MiXCR, producing one record per CDR3 protein. The sample includes 7,500 or so distinct CDR3 sequences, around a tenth seen only once; the top ten take 45% to 60%. The germline V gene encodes CDR1 KGHSH and CDR2 LQKENI. The CDR3 contains 13 residues. With 0 bases removed from V and 10 bases from J, the gap between germline ends came to 12 bases. This receptor was identified in a human donor who was either an allogeneic HSCT recipient or a stem cell or donor lymphocyte infusion donor (not recorded which). It is not recorded whose cells these are; they may come from a transplant donor. The gene calls are TRBV18 and TRBJ1-1; D is possibly TRBD1 (5 bases). Input material: blood, either unsorted or a sorted T cell fraction (not recorded which). CDR3 loop: CASSPPLSGGAFF. CDR3 nucleotides: TGTGCCAGCTCACCACCGTTGTCCGGGGGAGCTTTCTTT.